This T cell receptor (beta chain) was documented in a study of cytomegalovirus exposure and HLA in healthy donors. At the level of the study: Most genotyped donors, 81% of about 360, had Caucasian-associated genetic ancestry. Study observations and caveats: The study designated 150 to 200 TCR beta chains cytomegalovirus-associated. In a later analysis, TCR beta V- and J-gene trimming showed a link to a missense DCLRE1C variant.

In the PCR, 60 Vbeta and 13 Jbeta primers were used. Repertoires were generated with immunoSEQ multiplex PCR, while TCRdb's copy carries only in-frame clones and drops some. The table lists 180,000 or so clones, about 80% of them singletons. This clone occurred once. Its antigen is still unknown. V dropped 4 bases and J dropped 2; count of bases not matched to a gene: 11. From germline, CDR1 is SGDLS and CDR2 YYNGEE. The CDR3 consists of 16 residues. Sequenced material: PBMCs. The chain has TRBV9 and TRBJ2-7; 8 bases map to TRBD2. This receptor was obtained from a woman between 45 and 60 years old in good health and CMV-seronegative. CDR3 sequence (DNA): TGTGCCAGCAGCTCGGGGGGGCTAGCGGAGACCTACGAGCAGTACTTC. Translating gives CASSSGGLAETYEQYF.